These T cell receptor beta chains were read from a single sample in a study of identical twins. TCRdb itself ran the 5' RACE reads through MiXCR, one entry per CDR3 protein. The sample has 450,000 to 650,000 distinct CDR3 sequences; over 8.5% are singletons. This sample was also put to use in a study of yellow fever vaccine responses in identical twins.

Sequences were obtained from PBMCs. All receptors derive from a woman under 30 in good health. Each CDR3 is given with its conserved first and last residue. The D gene is left open where the match is weak. Only part of the rows carry a size: once, few, many, or a class if the clone is expanded.

cdr3_length,v_call,j_call,clone_size,d_call,cdr3_nt,cdr3_aa
15,TRBV10-3,TRBJ2-3,NA,TRBD2,TGTGCCATCACCCCAGCTCGGGGGGGAGCAGATACGCAGTATTTT,CAITPARGGADTQYF
14,TRBV7-9,TRBJ2-5,NA,TRBD1,TGTGCCAGCAGCTTTTCGACAGGGGGAGAGACCCAGTACTTC,CASSFSTGGETQYF
14,TRBV23-1,TRBJ2-1,NA,TRBD2,TGCGCCAACCCCGGGACTAATAAGTACAATGAGCAGTTCTTC,CANPGTNKYNEQFF
12,TRBV29-1,TRBJ1-2,NA,TRBD1,TGCAGCGGGAGGACAGGGAACCATGGCTACACCTTC,CSGRTGNHGYTF
12,TRBV11-2,TRBJ2-7,NA,NA,TGTGCCAGCAGCTCGACCTCTCTCGAGCAGTACTTC,CASSSTSLEQYF
11,TRBV28,TRBJ2-1,few,NA,TGTGCCAGCAGTGCAGGGGTGGAGCAGTTCTTC,CASSAGVEQFF
18,TRBV4-3,TRBJ2-3,few,NA,TGCGCCAGCAGCCAAGATCGCCCAAGCGCGGGAAGCAAAGATACGCAGTATTTT,CASSQDRPSAGSKDTQYF
14,TRBV7-2,TRBJ2-3,many,NA,TGTGCCAGCAGCTTAGACGAAGGGACAGATACGCAGTATTTT,CASSLDEGTDTQYF
17,TRBV25-1,TRBJ2-2,NA,NA,TGTGCCAGTACTCCCCATCGGCGGGTGGGTGGCACCGGGGAGCTGTTTTTT,CASTPHRRVGGTGELFF
15,TRBV20-1,TRBJ2-5,NA,TRBD2,TGCAGTGCTGTCTCACTAGCGGGGGCCCAAAGGGGCCAGTACTTC,CSAVSLAGAQRGQYF
15,TRBV4-1,TRBJ1-5,many,NA,TGCGCCAGCAGCCAAGAAGGTGGGGGATTCCAGCCCCAGCATTTT,CASSQEGGGFQPQHF
15,TRBV2,TRBJ2-1,few,NA,TGTGCCAGCAGTGAAGAAGGGAGGAAGACCGATGAGCAGTTCTTC,CASSEEGRKTDEQFF
13,TRBV9,TRBJ2-7,few,NA,TGTGCCAGCAGCGTAGGGCCGGCCTACGAGCAGTACTTC,CASSVGPAYEQYF
15,TRBV4-1,TRBJ2-2,NA,NA,TGCGCCAGCAGCCAACCGGACAGGAACACCGGGGAGCTGTTTTTT,CASSQPDRNTGELFF
16,TRBV25-1,TRBJ2-7,many,TRBD2,TGTGCCAGCAGTGAGGGCCCGGCTAGCGGTTCCTACGAGCAGTACTTC,CASSEGPASGSYEQYF
14,TRBV7-6,TRBJ2-5,few,NA,TGTGCCAGCAGCTTAGACAGGGAGAGAGGGACCCAGTACTTC,CASSLDRERGTQYF
16,TRBV7-2,TRBJ2-7,few,TRBD1,TGTGCCAGCAGCTTCCAGGACAGGACCTTATCCTACGAGCAGTACTTC,CASSFQDRTLSYEQYF
14,TRBV7-2,TRBJ2-7,NA,TRBD1,TGTGCCAGCAGCTACGACAGGGCCGCCTACGAGCAGTACTTC,CASSYDRAAYEQYF
17,TRBV6-2/TRBV6-3,TRBJ1-1,NA,NA,TGTGCCAGCAGTTACGGAACCAGTCAGGGCTATGACACTGAAGCTTTCTTT,CASSYGTSQGYDTEAFF
15,TRBV12-3/TRBV12-4,TRBJ2-1,NA,TRBD1,TGTGCCAGCAGTTTCGACAGGGGGGGGTACAATGAGCAGTTCTTC,CASSFDRGGYNEQFF
15,TRBV12-3/TRBV12-4,TRBJ2-5,NA,NA,TGTGCCAGCAGCCCCAAGGGCCGGGGTCAAGAGACCCAGTACTTC,CASSPKGRGQETQYF
14,TRBV3-1,TRBJ2-7,many,TRBD2,TGTGCCAGCAGCCAAGTTGGGGGGGTCTACGAGCAGTACTTC,CASSQVGGVYEQYF
15,TRBV30,TRBJ1-2,NA,NA,TGTGCCTGGAGCCTCCCGGGCGGGTATCAGTATGGCTACACCTTC,CAWSLPGGYQYGYTF
12,TRBV12-3/TRBV12-4,TRBJ2-3,few,NA,TGTGCCAGCACCGAATCATACCCTACGCAGTATTTT,CASTESYPTQYF
10,TRBV2,TRBJ2-7,many,NA,TGTGCCAGCAGTTACAACGAGCAGTACTTC,CASSYNEQYF
16,TRBV7-9,TRBJ2-4,NA,TRBD1,TGTGCCAGCAGCAGATCCGGGACAGGGGTCGAAAACATTCAGTACTTC,CASSRSGTGVENIQYF
15,TRBV5-1,TRBJ2-1,few,TRBD2,TGCGCCAGCAGTCCCGGACTAGCGGGATCATGGGAGCAGTTCTTC,CASSPGLAGSWEQFF
14,TRBV6-1,TRBJ2-5,few,TRBD1,TGTGCCAGCGAGACAGGGGACCACCAAGAGACCCAGTACTTC,CASETGDHQETQYF
16,TRBV7-2,TRBJ2-2,few,NA,TGTGCCAGCAGACCCTCCGGGACTCCGAACACCGGGGAGCTGTTTTTT,CASRPSGTPNTGELFF
13,TRBV2,TRBJ2-3,NA,NA,TGTGCCAGCATGGGCAATTCCACAGATACGCAGTATTTT,CASMGNSTDTQYF
13,TRBV7-3,TRBJ1-1,NA,NA,TGTGCCAGCAGCTTAATGTTATACTCTGAAGCTTTCTTT,CASSLMLYSEAFF
14,TRBV20-1,TRBJ2-1,NA,NA,TGCAGTGAGGGAGTACTTCGGCTCTACAATGAGCAGTTCTTC,CSEGVLRLYNEQFF
16,TRBV3-1,TRBJ2-5,few,NA,TGTGCCAGCAGCCAGACCCCGGTAGGCTACCAAGAGACCCAGTACTTC,CASSQTPVGYQETQYF
13,TRBV5-1,TRBJ2-7,many,NA,TGCGCCAGTTCCGGGACATACTCCTACGAGCAGTACTTC,CASSGTYSYEQYF
19,TRBV14,TRBJ2-5,NA,TRBD2,TGTGCCAGCAGCCAAGGCATTCCGGGAGGCGGGGGGGCCCAAGAGACCCAGTACTTC,CASSQGIPGGGGAQETQYF
14,TRBV27,TRBJ2-7,NA,TRBD2,TGTGCCAGCAGTAGTAGCGGGAGGGAGTCTGAGCAGTACTTC,CASSSSGRESEQYF
18,TRBV12-3/TRBV12-4,TRBJ2-1,NA,TRBD2,TGTGCCCGCAGTTTGCACTTGGGACTAGCGGGGGGGCTCAATGAGCAGTTCTTC,CARSLHLGLAGGLNEQFF
12,TRBV10-3,TRBJ2-7,many,NA,TGTGCCATCAGTGAGGCGGGCGAGGAGCAGTACTTC,CAISEAGEEQYF